This T cell receptor (beta chain) was identified during a study of blood T cells in healthy people across ages. Through a sample-barcoded 5' primer and a J-beta primer mix, a second PCR was run for roughly 7 to 11 cycles. From the 5' RACE reads, TCRdb called clonotypes with MiXCR, one entry per CDR3 protein. Here the sample spans around 820,000 distinct CDR3 sequences, 20% to 30% being singletons. The length of the CDR3 is 14 residues. V was clipped by 8 bases and J by 5 bases; unmatched bases: 10. Germline CDR1 reads MDHEN; CDR2 reads SYDVKM. These data also formed part of another study, on T cells of mothers and their children. That source adds: Each mother yielded more than 8 million TCR beta CDR3 reads. Each child yielded about 3 million reads.

The sequencing sample was made of blood. The TCR sequence derives from a boy under 18 in good health. The chain is built from TRBV28 and TRBJ2-7, with 9 bases lining up with TRBD2. CDR3 in DNA: TGTGCCAGCCGTCCTAGCGGGAAATCGAACGAGCAGTACTTC. Translation: CASRPSGKSNEQYF.